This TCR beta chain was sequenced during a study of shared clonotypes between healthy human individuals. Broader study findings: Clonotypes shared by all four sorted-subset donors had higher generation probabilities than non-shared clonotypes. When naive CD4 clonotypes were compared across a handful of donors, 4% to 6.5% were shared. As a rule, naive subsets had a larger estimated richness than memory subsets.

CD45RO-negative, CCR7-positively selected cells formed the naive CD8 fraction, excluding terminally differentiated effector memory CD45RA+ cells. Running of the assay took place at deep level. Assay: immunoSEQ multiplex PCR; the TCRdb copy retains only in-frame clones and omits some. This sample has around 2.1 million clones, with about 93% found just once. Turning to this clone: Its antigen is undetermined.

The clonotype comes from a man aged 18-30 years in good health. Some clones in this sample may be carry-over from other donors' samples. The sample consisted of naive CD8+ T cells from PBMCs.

The chain's CDR3 is CSVEGGEGLFGGEQYF. DNA of the CDR3: TGCAGCGTTGAAGGGGGCGAAGGGCTATTTGGGGGCGAGCAGTACTTC. The chain joins TRBV29-1 to TRBJ2-7; either TRBD1 or TRBD2 may supply D (5 bases each). The CDR3 runs 16 residues. The germline V gene has CDR1 SQVTM and CDR2 ANQGSEA. The V gene lost 1 base and the J gene lost 6 bases, with 22 bases spanning the gap.